This T cell receptor (beta chain) stems from a study of vaccination effects on CD4 cells after COVID-19. The CDR3 totals 14 residues. Trimming took 6 bases from V and 0 from J; bases not matched to a gene: 2. Germline loops: CDR1 MNHEY, CDR2 SVGAGI. Pools of viral peptides were used by the ViraFEST assay to expand antigen-specific CD4+ T cells ahead of sequencing. Once cultured for roughly nine days, the cells underwent separation to obtain CD4+ T cells. Documented for the person is a PCR-confirmed SARS-CoV-2 infection occurring between March and December 2020. A remark on this clone: The antigen remains undetermined.

TCRdb's copy holds only in-frame clones and misses some; the assay was immunoSEQ multiplex PCR. In the table there are around 46,000 clones, roughly 80% of which are singletons. This clonotype was sampled from a human donor who had a prior SARS-CoV-2 infection. The chain recombines TRBV6-5 with TRBJ1-2, with 9 nucleotides matching TRBD1. The material sequenced was CD4+ T cells from PBMCs cultured with a peptide pool, taken before COVID-19 vaccination. CDR3 bases: TGTGCCAGCAGGAGGGACAGGGCTAACTATGGCTACACCTTC. Translation: CASRRDRANYGYTF.